This TCR beta chain emerged from a study of CD8 T cells in ankylosing spondylitis. Notes on the study in general: Disease-linked clones displayed a CD8+ phenotype and appeared relatively rarely in peripheral blood. Several of the motif variants were reported before in synovial fluid and blood from reactive arthritis. Researchers reportedly found disease-linked clones significantly enriched in matched ankylosing spondylitis synovial fluid. A TCR beta motif of roughly eight highly homologous variants appeared characteristic of ankylosing spondylitis blood.

This clonotype was seen only a few times. Its antigen is currently unknown. CDR3 size: 13 residues. CDR1 SEHNR and CDR2 FQNEAQ come from the germline V gene (reference sequence). V lost 3 bases and J lost 7; bases outside the gene matches: 2. Making the TCR beta libraries involved quantitative 5'-RACE with molecular barcodes. MiXCR, applied by TCRdb to the 5' RACE reads, yields one record per CDR3 protein. Counted here are around 480,000 distinct CDR3 sequences, roughly a sixth occurring once; the ten biggest clones make up approximately 0.97%. The clonotype was recovered from a male donor with ankylosing spondylitis. What was sequenced was blood, either unsorted or a sorted T cell fraction (not recorded which). The chain uses TRBV7-9 and TRBJ2-1; 8 nucleotides line up with TRBD2. This CDR3 is CASSFSGVNEQFF. DNA for the CDR3: TGTGCCAGCAGCTTTAGCGGGGTAAATGAGCAGTTCTTC.